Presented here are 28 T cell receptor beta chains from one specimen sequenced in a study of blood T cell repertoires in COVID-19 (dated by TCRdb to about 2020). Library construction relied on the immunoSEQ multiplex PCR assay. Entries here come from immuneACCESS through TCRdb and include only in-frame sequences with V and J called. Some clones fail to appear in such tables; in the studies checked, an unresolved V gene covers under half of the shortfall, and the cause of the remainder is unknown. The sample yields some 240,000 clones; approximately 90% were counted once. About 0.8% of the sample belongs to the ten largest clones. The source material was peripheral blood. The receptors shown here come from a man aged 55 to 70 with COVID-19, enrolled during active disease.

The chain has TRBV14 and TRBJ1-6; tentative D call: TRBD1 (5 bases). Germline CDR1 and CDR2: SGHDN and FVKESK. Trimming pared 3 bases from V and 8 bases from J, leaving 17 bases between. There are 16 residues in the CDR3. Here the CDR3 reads CASSHRTSRGDSPLHF. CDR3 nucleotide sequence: TGTGCCAGCAGCCATCGGACTTCTCGGGGGGATTCACCCCTCCACTTT.

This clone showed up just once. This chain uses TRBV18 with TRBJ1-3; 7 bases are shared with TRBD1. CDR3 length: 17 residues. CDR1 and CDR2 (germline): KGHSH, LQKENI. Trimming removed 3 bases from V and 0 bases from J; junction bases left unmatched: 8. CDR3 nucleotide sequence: TGTGCCAGCTCACCGCCGGGACAGCTGAGCTCTGGAAACACCATATATTTT. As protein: CASSPPGQLSSGNTIYF.

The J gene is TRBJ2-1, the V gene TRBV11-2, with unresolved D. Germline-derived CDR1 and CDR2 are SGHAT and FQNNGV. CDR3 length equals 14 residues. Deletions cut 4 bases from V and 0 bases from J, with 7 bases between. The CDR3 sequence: CASSSLSSYNEQFF. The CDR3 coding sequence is TGTGCCAGCAGCTCCCTGAGCTCCTACAATGAGCAGTTCTTC.

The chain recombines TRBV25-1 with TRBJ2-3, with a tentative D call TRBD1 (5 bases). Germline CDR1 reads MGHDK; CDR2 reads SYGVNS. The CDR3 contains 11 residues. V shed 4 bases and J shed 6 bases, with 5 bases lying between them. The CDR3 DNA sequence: TGTGCCAGCAGTGCAGGGGATACGCAGTATTTT. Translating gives CASSAGDTQYF.

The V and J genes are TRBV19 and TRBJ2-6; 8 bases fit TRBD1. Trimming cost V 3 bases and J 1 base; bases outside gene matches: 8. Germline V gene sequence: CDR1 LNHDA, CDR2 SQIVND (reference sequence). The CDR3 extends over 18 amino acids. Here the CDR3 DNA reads TGTGCCAGTAGTATTTTTGGGACAGGCTTATCTGGGGCCAACGTCCTGACTTTC. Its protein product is CASSIFGTGLSGANVLTF.

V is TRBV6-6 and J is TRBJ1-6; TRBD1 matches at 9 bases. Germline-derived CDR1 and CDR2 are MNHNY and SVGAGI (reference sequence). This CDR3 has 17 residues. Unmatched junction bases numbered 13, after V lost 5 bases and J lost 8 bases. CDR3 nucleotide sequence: TGTGCCAGCAGTCAAAACACCGGGACAGGGTATGATTCACCCCTCCACTTT. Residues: CASSQNTGTGYDSPLHF.

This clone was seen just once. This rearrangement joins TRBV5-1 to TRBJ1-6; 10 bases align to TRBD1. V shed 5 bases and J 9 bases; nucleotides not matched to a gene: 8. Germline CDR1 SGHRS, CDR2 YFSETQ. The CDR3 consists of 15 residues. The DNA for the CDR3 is TGCGCCAGCAGGCCCGCGACAGGGGGCGGTTCACCCCTCCACTTT. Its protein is CASRPATGGGSPLHF. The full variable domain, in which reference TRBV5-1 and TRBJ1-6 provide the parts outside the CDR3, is KAGVTQTPRYLIKTRGQQVTLSCSPISGHRSVSWYQQTPGQGLQFLFEYFSETQRNKGNFPGRFSGRQFSNSRSEMNVSTLELGDSALYLCASRPATGGGSPLHFGNGTRLTVT.

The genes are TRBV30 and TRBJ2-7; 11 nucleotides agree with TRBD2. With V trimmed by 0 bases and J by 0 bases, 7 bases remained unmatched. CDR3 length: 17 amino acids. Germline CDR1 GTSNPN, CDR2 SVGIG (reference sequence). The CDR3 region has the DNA TGTGCCTGGAGTGTAAACCTACTAGCGGGGGTCTCCTACGAGCAGTACTTC. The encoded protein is CAWSVNLLAGVSYEQYF.

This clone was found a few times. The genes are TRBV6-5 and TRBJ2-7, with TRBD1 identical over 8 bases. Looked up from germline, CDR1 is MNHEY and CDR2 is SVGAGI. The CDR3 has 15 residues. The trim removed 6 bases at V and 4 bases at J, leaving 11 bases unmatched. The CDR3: CASSPDAGGVYEQYF. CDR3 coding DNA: TGTGCCAGCAGCCCGGACGCAGGGGGCGTTTACGAGCAGTACTTC.

CDR3 sequence: CASTMGLLQETQYF. The CDR3 DNA reads TGTGCCAGCACTATGGGACTTCTCCAAGAGACCCAGTACTTC. The V and J genes are TRBV6-5 and TRBJ2-5; the D gene is possibly TRBD2 (6 bases). The V and J ends lost 7 bases and 1 base respectively, with 13 bases between them. The CDR3 length is 14 residues. The germline V gene encodes CDR1 MNHEY and CDR2 SVGAGI.

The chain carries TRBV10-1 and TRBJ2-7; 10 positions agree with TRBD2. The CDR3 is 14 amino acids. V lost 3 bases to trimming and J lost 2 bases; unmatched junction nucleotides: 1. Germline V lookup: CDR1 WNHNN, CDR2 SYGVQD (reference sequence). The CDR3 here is CASSEAGGPYEQYF. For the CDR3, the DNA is TGCGCCAGCAGTGAAGCGGGAGGGCCCTACGAGCAGTACTTC.

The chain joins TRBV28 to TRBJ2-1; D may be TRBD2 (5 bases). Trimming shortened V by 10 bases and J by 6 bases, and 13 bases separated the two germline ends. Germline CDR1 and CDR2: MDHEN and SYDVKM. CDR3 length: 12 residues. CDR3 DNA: TGTGCCACCAACCTCCTAGCCAATGAGCAGTTCTTC. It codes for CATNLLANEQFF.

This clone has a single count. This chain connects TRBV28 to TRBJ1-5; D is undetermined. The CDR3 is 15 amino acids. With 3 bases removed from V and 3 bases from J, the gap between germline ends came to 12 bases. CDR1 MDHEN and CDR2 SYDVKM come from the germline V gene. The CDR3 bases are TGTGCCAGCAGTTTCAGCCGCAGGAACAATCAGCCCCAGCATTTT. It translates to CASSFSRRNNQPQHF. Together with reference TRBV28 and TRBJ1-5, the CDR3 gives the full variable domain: DVKVTQSSRYLVKRTGEKVFLECVQDMDHENMFWYRQDPGLGLRLIYFSYDVKMKEKGDIPEGYSVSREKKERFSLILESASTNQTSMYLCASSFSRRNNQPQHFGDGTRLSIL.

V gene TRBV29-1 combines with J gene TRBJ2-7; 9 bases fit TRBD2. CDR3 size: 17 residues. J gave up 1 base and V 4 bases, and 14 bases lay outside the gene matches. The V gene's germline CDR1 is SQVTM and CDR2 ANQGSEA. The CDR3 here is CSVGIWPGLASSYEQYF. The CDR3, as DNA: TGCAGCGTTGGGATTTGGCCGGGACTAGCTTCGTCCTACGAGCAGTACTTC.

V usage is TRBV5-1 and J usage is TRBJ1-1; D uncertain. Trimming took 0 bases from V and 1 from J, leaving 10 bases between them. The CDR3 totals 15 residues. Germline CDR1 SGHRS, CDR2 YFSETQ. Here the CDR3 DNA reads TGCGCCAGCAGCTTGGACCACGACAAGAACACTGAAGCTTTCTTT. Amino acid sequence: CASSLDHDKNTEAFF.

CDR3 sequence: CASSSDGGGTGELFF. The CDR3 nucleotides are TGTGCCAGCAGCTCCGACGGGGGAGGAACCGGGGAGCTGTTTTTT. The chain uses TRBV5-4 and TRBJ2-2; the D gene is possibly TRBD2 (6 bases). Germline loops: CDR1 SGHNT, CDR2 YYREEE (reference sequence). The CDR3 extends over 15 amino acids. V lost 3 bases and J 5 bases, leaving 14 bases between the germline ends.

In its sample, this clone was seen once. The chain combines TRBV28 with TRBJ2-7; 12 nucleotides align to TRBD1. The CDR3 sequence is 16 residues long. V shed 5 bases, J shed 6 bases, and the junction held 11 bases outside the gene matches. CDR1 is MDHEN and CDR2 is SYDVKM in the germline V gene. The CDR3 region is CASSHLPGQGAGEQYF. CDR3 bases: TGTGCCAGCAGTCATCTCCCGGGACAGGGGGCAGGCGAGCAGTACTTC.

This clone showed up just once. For the CDR3, the DNA is TGTGCCAGTATTAACCCCGGTGCAGGTATTACCAATCAGCCCCAGCATTTT. Its translation: CASINPGAGITNQPQHF. The chain couples TRBV19 to TRBJ1-5; D remains ambiguous. The germline V gene encodes CDR1 LNHDA and CDR2 SQIVND (reference sequence). The CDR3 consists of 17 residues. Trimming pared 7 bases from V and 3 bases from J, leaving 22 bases between.

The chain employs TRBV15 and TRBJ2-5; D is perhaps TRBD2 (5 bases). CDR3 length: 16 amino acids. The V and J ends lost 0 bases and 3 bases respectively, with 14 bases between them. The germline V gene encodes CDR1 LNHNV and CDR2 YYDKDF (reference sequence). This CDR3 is CATSRDVPGMEETQYF. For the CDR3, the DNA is TGTGCCACCAGCAGAGATGTTCCGGGAATGGAAGAGACCCAGTACTTC.

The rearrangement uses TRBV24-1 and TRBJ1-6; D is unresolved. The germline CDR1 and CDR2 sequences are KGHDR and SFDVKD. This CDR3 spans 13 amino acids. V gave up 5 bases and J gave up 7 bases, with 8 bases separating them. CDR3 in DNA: TGTGCCACCAGTGCTTCGGGAAATTCACCCCTCCACTTT. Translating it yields CATSASGNSPLHF.

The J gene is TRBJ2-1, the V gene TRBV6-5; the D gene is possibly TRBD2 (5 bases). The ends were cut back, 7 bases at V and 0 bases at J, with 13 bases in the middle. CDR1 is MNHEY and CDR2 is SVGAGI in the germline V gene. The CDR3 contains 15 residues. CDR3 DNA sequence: TGTGCCAGCACTCCTACGGGATCCTCCTACAATGAGCAGTTCTTC. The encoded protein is CASTPTGSSYNEQFF.

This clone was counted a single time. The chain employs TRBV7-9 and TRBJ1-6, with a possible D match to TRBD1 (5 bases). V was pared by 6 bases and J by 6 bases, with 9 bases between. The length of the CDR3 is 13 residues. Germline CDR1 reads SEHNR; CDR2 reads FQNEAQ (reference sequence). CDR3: CASRVQGNSPLHF. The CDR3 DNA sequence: TGTGCCAGCAGGGTCCAGGGTAATTCACCCCTCCACTTT.

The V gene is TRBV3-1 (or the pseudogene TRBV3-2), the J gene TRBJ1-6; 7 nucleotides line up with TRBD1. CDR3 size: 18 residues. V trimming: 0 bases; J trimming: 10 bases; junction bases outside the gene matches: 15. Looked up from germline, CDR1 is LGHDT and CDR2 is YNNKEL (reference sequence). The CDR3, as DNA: TGTGCCAGCAGCCAAGATGGTCAAAGGGGGCTGAGTAGATCACCCCTCCACTTT. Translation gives CASSQDGQRGLSRSPLHF.

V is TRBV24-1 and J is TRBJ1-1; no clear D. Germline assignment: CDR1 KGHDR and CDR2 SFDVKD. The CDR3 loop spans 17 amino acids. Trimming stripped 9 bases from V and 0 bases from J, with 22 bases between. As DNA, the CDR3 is TGTGCCACCCAACACCGGAGGCGGAACAGTATGAACACTGAAGCTTTCTTT. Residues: CATQHRRRNSMNTEAFF.

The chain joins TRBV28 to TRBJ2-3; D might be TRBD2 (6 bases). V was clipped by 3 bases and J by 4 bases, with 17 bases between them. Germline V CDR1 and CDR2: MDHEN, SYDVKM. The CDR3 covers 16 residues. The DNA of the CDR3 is TGTGCCAGCAGTTTGAAACTAGCTTTCTTTTCAGATACGCAGTATTTT. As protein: CASSLKLAFFSDTQYF.

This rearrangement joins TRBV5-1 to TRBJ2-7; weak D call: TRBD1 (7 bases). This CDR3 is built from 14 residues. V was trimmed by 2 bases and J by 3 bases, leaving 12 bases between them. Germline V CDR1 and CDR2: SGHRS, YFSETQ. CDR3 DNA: TGCGCCAGCAGCTTAACAGGGGAGGTCTACGAGCAGTACTTC. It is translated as CASSLTGEVYEQYF.

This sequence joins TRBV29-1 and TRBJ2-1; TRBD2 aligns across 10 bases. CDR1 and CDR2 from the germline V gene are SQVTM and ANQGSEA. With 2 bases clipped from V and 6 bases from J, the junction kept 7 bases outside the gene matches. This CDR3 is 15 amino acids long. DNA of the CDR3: TGCAGCGTTGAATTAGCGGGAGGCCCCCTCAATGAGCAGTTCTTC. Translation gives CSVELAGGPLNEQFF.

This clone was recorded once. The CDR3: CASSQARFGYTF. CDR3 coding DNA: TGTGCCAGCAGCCAAGCCAGGTTTGGCTACACCTTC. The chain recombines TRBV3-1 (or the pseudogene TRBV3-2) with TRBJ1-2; D remains unclear. The CDR3 consists of 12 residues. V lost 1 base, J lost 7 bases, and 7 bases lay in between. CDR1 and CDR2 (germline): LGHDT, YNNKEL (reference sequence).